This record concerns one TCR beta chain sequence. The source of the sample is a study of T cells in Graves' hyperthyroidism and ophthalmopathy. Stable Graves' hyperthyroidism denoted no ophthalmopathy progression over 18 months. Disease duration under 2 months; hyperthyroidism patients were aged 18 to 65. Germline trimming cut 6 bases from V and 2 bases from J; bases unmatched to any gene: 4. The V gene's germline CDR1 is SQVTM and CDR2 ANQGSEA. The CDR3 loop spans 13 amino acids. What was amplified from RNA transcripts were TCR beta CDR3 regions. An initial round of RT-PCR targeting the TCR CDR3 relied on the HTBI primer set. In TCRdb, the multiplex PCR reads were re-called with MiXCR into one record per CDR3 protein. Among hundreds of thousands of distinct CDR3 sequences listed, about a sixth were seen once.

The receptor comes from a woman between 18 and 29 years old with Graves' hyperthyroidism. V usage is TRBV29-1 and J usage is TRBJ2-3, with TRBD2 matching over 8 bases. Sequencing was done on a sample of blood. CDR3 region: CSVPGLVTDTQYF. DNA for the CDR3: TGCAGCGTACCGGGACTAGTCACAGATACGCAGTATTTT.